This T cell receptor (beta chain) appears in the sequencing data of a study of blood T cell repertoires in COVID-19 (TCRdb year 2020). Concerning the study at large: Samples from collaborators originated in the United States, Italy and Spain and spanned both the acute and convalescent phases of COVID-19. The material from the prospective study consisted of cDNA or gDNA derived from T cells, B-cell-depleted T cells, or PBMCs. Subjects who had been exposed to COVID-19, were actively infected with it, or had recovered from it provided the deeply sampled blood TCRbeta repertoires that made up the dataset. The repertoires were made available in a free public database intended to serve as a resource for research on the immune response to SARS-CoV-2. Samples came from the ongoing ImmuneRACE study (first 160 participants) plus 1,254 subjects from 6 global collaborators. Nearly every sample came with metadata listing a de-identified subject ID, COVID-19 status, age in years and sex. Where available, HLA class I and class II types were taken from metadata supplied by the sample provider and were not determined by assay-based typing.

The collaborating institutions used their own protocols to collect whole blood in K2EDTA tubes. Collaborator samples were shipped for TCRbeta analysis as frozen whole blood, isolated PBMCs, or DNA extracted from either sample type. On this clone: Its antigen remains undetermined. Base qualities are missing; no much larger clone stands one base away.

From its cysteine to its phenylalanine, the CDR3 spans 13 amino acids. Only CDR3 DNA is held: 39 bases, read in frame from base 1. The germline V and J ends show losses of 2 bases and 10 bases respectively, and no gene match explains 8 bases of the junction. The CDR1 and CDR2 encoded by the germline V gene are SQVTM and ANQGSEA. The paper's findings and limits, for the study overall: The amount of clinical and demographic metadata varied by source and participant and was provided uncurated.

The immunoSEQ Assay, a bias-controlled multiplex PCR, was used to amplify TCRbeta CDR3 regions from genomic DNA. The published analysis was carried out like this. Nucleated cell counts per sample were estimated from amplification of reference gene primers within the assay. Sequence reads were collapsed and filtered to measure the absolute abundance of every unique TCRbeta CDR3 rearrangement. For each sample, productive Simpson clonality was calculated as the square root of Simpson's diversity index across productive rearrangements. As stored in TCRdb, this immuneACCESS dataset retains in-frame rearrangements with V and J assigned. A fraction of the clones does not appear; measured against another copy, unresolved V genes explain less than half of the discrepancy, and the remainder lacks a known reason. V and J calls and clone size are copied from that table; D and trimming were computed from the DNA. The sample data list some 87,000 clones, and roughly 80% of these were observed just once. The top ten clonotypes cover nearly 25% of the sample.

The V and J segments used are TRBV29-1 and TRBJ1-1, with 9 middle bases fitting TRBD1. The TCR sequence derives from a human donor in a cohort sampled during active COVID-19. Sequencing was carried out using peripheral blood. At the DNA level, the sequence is TGCAGCGTTGAACTGGGACAGGGTAGCGCAGCTTTCTTT. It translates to CSVELGQGSAAFF.